This record concerns one T cell receptor beta chain sequence. Its antigen is not known. Time point described: before natalizumab initiation. This was a survey-level run. Spiked into each PCR were synthetic inline TR CDR3 controls of all V-J pairings. This table comes from immunoSEQ multiplex PCR, and its TCRdb copy is limited to in-frame clones, with some not included. The data hold 25,000 to 35,000 clones, with around 89% observed a single time. The sample comes from a study of multiple sclerosis patients with progressive multifocal leukoencephalopathy. Regarding the study as a whole: Clones expanded at PML were already present before and during natalizumab.

From germline, CDR1 is MNHNS and CDR2 SASEGT. Trimming shortened V by 1 base and J by 6 bases, and 10 bases separated the two germline ends. This CDR3 comprises 13 residues. Specimen: PBMCs. The sequence was collected from a human donor with multiple sclerosis. The rearrangement uses TRBV6-1 and TRBJ2-7; D gene unclear. The CDR3 nucleotides are TGTGCCAGCAGTGAAGGTGATCTAATCGAGCAGTACTTC. This codes for CASSEGDLIEQYF.